This T cell receptor (beta chain) was documented in a study of blood T cell repertoires in COVID-19. The data were produced by immunoSEQ multiplex PCR, yet TCRdb's version contains in-frame clones alone and is incomplete. Of roughly 290,000 clones detected, 75% to 90% appear once; the ten largest clones hold 2% to 2.5%. V shed 9 bases and J 1 base; nucleotides not matched to a gene: 8. This CDR3 contains 15 residues. From germline, CDR1 is LNHDA and CDR2 SQIVND (reference sequence). The origin of this receptor is a woman younger than 45 who had recovered from COVID-19. The sequencing sample was made of peripheral blood. The rearrangement uses TRBV19 and TRBJ1-5; 8 bases match TRBD1. The CDR3 bases are TGTGCCAGCGACCAGGGGGCGAGGAGCAATCAGCCCCAGCATTTT. It specifies CASDQGARSNQPQHF.